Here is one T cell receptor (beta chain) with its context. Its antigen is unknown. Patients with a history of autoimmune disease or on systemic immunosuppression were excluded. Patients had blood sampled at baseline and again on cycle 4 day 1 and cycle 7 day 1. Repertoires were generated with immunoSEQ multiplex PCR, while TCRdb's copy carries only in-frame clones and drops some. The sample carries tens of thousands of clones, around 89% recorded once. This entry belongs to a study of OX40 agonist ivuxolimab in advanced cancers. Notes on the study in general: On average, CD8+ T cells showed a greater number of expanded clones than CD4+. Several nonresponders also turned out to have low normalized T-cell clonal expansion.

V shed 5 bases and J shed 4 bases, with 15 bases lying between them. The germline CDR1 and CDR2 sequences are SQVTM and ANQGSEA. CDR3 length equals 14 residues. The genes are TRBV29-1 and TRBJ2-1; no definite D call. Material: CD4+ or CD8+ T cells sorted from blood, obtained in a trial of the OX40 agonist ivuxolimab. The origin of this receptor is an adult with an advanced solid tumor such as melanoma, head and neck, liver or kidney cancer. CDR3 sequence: CSVSEVGGYNEQFF. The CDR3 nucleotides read TGCAGCGTTTCGGAAGTCGGCGGTTACAATGAGCAGTTCTTC.